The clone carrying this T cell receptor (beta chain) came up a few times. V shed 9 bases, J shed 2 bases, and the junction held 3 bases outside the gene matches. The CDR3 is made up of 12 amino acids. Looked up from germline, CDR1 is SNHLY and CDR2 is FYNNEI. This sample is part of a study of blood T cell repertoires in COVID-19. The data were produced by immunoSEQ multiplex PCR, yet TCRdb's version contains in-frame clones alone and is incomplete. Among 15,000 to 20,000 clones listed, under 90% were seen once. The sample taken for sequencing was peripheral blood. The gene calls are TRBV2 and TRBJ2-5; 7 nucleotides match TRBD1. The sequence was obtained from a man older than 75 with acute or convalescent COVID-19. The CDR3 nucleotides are TGTGCCAGGGGGACAGAGCAAGAGACCCAGTACTTC. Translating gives CARGTEQETQYF. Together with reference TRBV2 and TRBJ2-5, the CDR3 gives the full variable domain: EPEVTQTPSHQVTQMGQEVILRCVPISNHLYFYWYRQILGQKVEFLVSFYNNEISEKSEIFDDQFSVERPDGSNFTLKIRSTKLEDSAMYFCARGTEQETQYFGPGTRLLVL.